This T cell receptor beta chain originates from a study of shared clonotypes between healthy human individuals. The overall study: A couple of women and three men aged 18 to 49 served as donors. Each donor's CD4 naive and CD4 memory cells filled three plates apiece, CD8 naive two, and CD8 memory one. Overall study results and limits: It was the non-shared clonotypes that had lower generation probabilities than clonotypes shared by all four donors.

Naive CD8 populations comprised CD45RO-negative cells positively selected for CCR7, excluding terminally differentiated effector memory CD45RA+ cells. This clone has a single count. No antigen is known for it. CDR1 and CDR2 (germline): SGHKS, YYEKEE (reference sequence). The CDR3 spans 13 residues. J lost 1 base, V lost 6 bases, and 3 bases had no gene match. Splitting of each subset's genomic DNA was done evenly across several immunoSEQ plates. Libraries were prepared by immunoSEQ multiplex PCR; TCRdb keeps only in-frame clonotypes and omits some of them. Of just over 2,000,000 clones in the sample, about 95% were seen once.

This clonotype originated in a man aged 18-30 years in good health. Sequencing was carried out using naive CD8+ T cells sorted from blood. This chain uses TRBV5-5 with TRBJ2-7; 8 nucleotides agree with TRBD1. The CDR3 loop is CASIRTGSYEQYF. Here the CDR3 DNA reads TGTGCCAGCATCCGGACAGGGTCCTACGAGCAGTACTTC.